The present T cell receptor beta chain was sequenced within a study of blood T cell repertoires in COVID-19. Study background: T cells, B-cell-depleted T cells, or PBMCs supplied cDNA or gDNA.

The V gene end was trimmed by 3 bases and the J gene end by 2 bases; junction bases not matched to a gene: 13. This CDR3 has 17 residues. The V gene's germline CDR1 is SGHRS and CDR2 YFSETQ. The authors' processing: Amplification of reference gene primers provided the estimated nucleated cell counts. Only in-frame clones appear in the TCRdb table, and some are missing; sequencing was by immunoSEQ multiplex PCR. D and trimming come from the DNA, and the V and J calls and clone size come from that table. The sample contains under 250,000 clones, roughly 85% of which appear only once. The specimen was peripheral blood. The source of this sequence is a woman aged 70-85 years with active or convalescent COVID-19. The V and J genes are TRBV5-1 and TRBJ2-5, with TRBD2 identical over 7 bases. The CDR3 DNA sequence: TGCGCCAGCAGCTCTGCTAGCGGACCCCCACCTCAAGAGACCCAGTACTTC. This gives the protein CASSSASGPPPQETQYF.